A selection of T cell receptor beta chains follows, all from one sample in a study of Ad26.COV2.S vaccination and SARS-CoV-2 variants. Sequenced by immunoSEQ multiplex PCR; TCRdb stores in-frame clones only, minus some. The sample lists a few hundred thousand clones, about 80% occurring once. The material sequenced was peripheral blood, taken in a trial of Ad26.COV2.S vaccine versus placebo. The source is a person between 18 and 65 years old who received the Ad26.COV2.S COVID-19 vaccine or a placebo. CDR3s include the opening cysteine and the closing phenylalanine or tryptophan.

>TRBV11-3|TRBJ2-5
CASSAGQLQETQYF
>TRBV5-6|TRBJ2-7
CASSLLGKRGFYEQYF
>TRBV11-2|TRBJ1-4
CASSLVRGANEKLFF
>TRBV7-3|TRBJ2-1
CASSLTYLPRSAHEQFF
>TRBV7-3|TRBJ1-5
CASSPGTGVGQPQHF
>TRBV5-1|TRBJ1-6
CASSLVGVYNSPLHF
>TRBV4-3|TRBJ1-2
CASSQVRLGAYGYTF
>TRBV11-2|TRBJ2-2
CASSLGPSGSNGELFF
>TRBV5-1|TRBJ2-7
CASSPVGREENEQYF
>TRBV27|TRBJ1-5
CASSYVGQPQHF
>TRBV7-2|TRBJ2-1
CASSPLGLTNEQFF
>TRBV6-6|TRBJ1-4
CASRPGQGPTNEKLFF
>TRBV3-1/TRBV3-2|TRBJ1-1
CASSQGGPLPFF
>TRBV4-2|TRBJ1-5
CASSVSGQPDQPQHF
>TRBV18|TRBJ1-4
CASSPPGRGGEKLFF
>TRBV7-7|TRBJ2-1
CASSSRPGVDHEQFF
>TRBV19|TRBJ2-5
CASSPGETQYF
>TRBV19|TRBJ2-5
CASSIGVGGGEETQYF
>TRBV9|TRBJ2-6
CASSVEGGRSGANVLTF
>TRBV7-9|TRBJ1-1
CASSLQELVPFF
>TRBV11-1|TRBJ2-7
CASSAGRLHSGDEQYF
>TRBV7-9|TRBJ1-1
CASSLGQANTEAFF
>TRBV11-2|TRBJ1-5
CASSWTGSGQPQHF
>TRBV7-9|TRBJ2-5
CASSEIAGGETQYF
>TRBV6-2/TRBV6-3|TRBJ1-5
CASSPRGRDQPQHF
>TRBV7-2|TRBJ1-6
CASSDRPNSPLHF
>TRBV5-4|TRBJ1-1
CASSFLSQPRNTEAFF
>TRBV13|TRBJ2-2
CASSLRVAGGAGELFF
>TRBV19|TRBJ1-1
CASMWRVGAMNTEAFF